This section outlines one T cell receptor beta chain sequence together with its context. Its specificity is unknown. The treatment denotes: roughly 11-day PBMC culture with coronavirus spike peptide pools or control peptides (ViraFEST assay). ViraFEST enlarged antigen-specific T cell populations with peptide pools and afterwards sequenced TCRs. This specimen belongs to a study of vaccination and CD4 T cells after COVID-19. Study background: Overlapping peptides covering the spike proteins of SARS-CoV-2, HCoV-NL63, HCoV-OC43 and HCoV-229E were added to stimulate cells.

Oncomine TCR Beta short-read sequencing was applied to DNA from cultured CD4+ T cells. Scientists extracted genomic DNA from CD4+ T cells grown in culture. TCRdb itself ran the PCR reads through MiXCR, one entry per CDR3 protein. Found here are about 17,000 distinct CDR3 sequences, roughly 45% of them singletons; the top ten hold around a fifth. Trimming stripped 0 bases from V and 1 base from J, with 21 bases between. The V gene's germline CDR1 is GTSNPN and CDR2 SVGIG (reference sequence). This CDR3 is 18 amino acids long. V gene TRBV30 combines with J gene TRBJ1-2; possible D gene TRBD1, 5 bases. The material was CD4+ T cells from blood, cultured in vitro, obtained before SARS-CoV-2 vaccination. This receptor was identified in a human donor who received a COVID-19 vaccine. The CDR3 protein is CAWSVPPASGVHNYGYTF. The CDR3 bases are TGTGCCTGGAGTGTACCTCCCGCCTCGGGGGTTCATAACTATGGCTACACCTTC.